This T cell receptor beta chain was retrieved from a study of T cells after yellow fever vaccination. The TCR cDNA carried a universal primer site and UMIs from 5'RACE template switching. TCRdb analysed the 5' RACE reads with MiXCR anew, one entry per CDR3 protein. The profile shows approximately 350,000 distinct CDR3 sequences, around a tenth of them singletons. Regarding this clonotype: The antigen is undetermined.

Notes on the study in general: Post-booster repertoires contained most primary-vaccination clones again (about 95% CD4, about 90% CD8).

The receptor comes from a man younger than 30 who received the YFV17D yellow fever vaccine. Source: PBMCs, taken on the day of the first yellow fever vaccination.

The CDR3 here is CASSPDGWDTDTQYF. In nucleotides, the CDR3 is TGTGCCAGCAGCCCGGATGGTTGGGACACAGATACGCAGTATTTT. The chain couples TRBV5-6 to TRBJ2-3, with unresolved D. The CDR3 is 15 residues long. CDR1 and CDR2 (germline): SGHDT, YYEEEE. V gave up 4 bases and J gave up 2 bases, with 14 bases separating them.